Reported below is one TCR beta chain. This specimen belongs to a study of OX40 agonist ivuxolimab in advanced cancers. Background on the study: The dose-escalation group included hepatocellular carcinoma, melanoma, renal cell carcinoma and head and neck cancer. Past anti-PD-1, anti-PD-L1 or anti-CTLA-4 therapy was accepted, and 30% to 50% had received some.

Germline-derived CDR1 and CDR2 are SEHNR and FQNEAQ (reference sequence). This CDR3 contains 13 residues. With 5 bases removed from V and 5 bases from J, the gap between germline ends came to 10 bases. With baseline, cycle 4 day 1, and cycle 7 day 1 as timepoints, blood was sampled. TCRdb keeps only in-frame clones here, not all; method: immunoSEQ multiplex PCR. Counted here are 25,000 to 30,000 clones, around three quarters occurring once; the ten biggest clones make up 15%. The sample consisted of CD4+ or CD8+ T cells sorted from blood, taken in a trial of the OX40 agonist ivuxolimab. The TCR originated in an adult with an advanced solid tumor such as melanoma, head and neck, liver or kidney cancer. The chain has TRBV7-9 and TRBJ2-4; D gene ambiguous. The CDR3 DNA is TGTGCCAGCAGCCCCGGACCGGAAAACATTCAGTACTTC. Its protein product is CASSPGPENIQYF.